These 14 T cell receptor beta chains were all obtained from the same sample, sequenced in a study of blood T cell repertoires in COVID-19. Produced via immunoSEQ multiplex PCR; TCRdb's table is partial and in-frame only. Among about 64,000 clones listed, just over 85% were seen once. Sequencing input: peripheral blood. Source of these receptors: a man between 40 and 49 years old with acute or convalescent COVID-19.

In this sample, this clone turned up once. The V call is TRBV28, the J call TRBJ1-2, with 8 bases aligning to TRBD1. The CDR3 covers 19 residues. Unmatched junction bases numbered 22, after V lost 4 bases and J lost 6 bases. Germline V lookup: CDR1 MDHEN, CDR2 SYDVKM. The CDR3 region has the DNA TGTGCCAGCAGTTCCCACAACCCTGGACAGGGCGGTGCTGGGAATGGCTACACCTTC. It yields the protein CASSSHNPGQGGAGNGYTF.

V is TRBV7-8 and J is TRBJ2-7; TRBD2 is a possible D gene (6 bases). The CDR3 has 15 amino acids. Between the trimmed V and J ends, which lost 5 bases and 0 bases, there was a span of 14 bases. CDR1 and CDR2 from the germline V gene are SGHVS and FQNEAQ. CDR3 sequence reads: CASSPGRGSSYEQYF. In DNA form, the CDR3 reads TGTGCCAGCAGCCCGGGACGGGGGTCCTCCTACGAGCAGTACTTC.

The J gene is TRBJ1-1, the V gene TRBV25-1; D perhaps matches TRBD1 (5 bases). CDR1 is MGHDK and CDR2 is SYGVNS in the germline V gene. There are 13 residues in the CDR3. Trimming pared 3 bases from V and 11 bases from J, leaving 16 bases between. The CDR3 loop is CASSEGGRGRAFF. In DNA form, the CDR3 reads TGTGCCAGCAGTGAGGGGGGTCGGGGAAGGGCTTTCTTT. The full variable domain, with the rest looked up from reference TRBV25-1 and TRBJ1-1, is EADIYQTPRYLVIGTGKKITLECSQTMGHDKMYWYQQDPGMELHLIHYSYGVNSTEKGDLSSESTVSRIRTEHFPLTLESARPSHTSQYLCASSEGGRGRAFFGQGTRLTVV.

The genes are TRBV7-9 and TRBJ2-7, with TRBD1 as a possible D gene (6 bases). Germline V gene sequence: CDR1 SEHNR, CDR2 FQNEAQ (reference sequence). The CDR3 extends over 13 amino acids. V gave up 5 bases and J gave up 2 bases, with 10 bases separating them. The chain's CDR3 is CASSPTGTYEQYF. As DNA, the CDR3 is TGTGCCAGCAGCCCCACAGGGACCTACGAGCAGTACTTC.

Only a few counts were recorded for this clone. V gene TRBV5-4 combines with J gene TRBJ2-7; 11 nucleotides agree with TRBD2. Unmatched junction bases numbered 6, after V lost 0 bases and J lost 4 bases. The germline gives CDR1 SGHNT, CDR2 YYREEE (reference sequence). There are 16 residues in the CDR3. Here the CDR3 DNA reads TGTGCCAGCAGCTTGGGCGCGGGACTAGCGGCTTACGAGCAGTACTTC. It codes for CASSLGAGLAAYEQYF.

CDR3 protein: CASSQDGLDTQYF. CDR3 coding DNA: TGTGCCAGCAGCCAAGATGGACTAGATACGCAGTATTTT. The rearrangement uses TRBV4-2 and TRBJ2-3; the D gene is possibly TRBD2 (5 bases). CDR1 and CDR2 (germline): LGHNA, YNFKEQ. This CDR3 has 13 amino acids. The V and J ends lost 0 bases and 5 bases respectively, with 6 bases between them.

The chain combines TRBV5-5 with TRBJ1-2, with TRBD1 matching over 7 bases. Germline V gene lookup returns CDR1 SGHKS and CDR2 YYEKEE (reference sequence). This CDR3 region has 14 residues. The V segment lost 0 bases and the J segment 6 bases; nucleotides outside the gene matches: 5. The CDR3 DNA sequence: TGTGCCAGCAGCTTGGCGGACAGGCGCAATGGCTACACCTTC. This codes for CASSLADRRNGYTF. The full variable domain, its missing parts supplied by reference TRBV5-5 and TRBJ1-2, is DAGVTQSPTHLIKTRGQQVTLRCSPISGHKSVSWYQQVLGQGPQFIFQYYEKEERGRGNFPDRFSARQFPNYSSELNVNALLLGDSALYLCASSLADRRNGYTFGSGTRLTVV.

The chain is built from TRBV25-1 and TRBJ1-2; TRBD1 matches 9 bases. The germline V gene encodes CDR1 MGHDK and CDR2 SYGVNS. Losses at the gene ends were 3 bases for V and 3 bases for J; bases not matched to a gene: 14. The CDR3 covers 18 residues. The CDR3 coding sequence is TGTGCCAGCAGTGACCTACCCCGGGACAGGGTCGACGACTATGGCTACACCTTC. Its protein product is CASSDLPRDRVDDYGYTF.

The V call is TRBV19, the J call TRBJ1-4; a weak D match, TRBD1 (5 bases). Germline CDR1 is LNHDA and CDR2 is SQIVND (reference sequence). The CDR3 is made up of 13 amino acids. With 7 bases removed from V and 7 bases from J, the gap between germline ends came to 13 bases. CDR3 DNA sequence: TGTGCCAGTAATGGGGGGGGACGTGAAAAACTGTTTTTT. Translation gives CASNGGGREKLFF.

The CDR3, as DNA: TGCGCCAGCAGCTTGGCGGGGGGGAGCCAAGAGACCCAGTACTTC. Its translation: CASSLAGGSQETQYF. The V call is TRBV5-1, the J call TRBJ2-5, with 8 bases identical to TRBD2. This CDR3 contains 15 residues. Trimming cost V 0 bases and J 1 base; bases outside gene matches: 2. Looked up from germline, CDR1 is SGHRS and CDR2 is YFSETQ.

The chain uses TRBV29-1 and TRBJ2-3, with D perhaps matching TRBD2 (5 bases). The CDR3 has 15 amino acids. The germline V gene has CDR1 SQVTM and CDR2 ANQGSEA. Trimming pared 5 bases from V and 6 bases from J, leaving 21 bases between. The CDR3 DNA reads TGCAGCGTTTCCAGGACTCCACCAAGGATGGATACGCAGTATTTT. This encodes CSVSRTPPRMDTQYF.

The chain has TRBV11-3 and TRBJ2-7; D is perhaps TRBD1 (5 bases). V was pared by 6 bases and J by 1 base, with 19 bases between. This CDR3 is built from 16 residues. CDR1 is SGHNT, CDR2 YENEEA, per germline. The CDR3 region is CASSSLRVGNSYEQYF. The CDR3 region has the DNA TGTGCCAGCAGTTCCCTCAGGGTAGGGAATTCCTACGAGCAGTACTTC.

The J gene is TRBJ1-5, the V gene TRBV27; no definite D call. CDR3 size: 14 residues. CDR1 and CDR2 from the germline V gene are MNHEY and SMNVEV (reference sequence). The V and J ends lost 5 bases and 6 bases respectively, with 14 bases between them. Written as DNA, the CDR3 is TGTGCCAGCAGTCTCGCCCTAGGCGGTCAGCCCCAGCATTTT. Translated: CASSLALGGQPQHF.

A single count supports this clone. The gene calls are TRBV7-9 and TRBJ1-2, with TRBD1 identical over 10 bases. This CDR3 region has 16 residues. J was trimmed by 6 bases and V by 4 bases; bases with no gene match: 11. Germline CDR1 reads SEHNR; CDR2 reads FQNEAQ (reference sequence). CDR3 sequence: CASSSRPGQGRDGYTF. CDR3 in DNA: TGTGCCAGCAGCTCGAGACCGGGACAGGGGAGAGATGGCTACACCTTC.